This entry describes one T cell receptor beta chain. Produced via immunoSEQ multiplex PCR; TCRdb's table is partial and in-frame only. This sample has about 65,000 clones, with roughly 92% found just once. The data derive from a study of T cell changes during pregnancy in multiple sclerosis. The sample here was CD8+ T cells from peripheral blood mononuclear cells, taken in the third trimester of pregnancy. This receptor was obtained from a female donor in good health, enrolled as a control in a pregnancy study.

The CDR3 is CASSPLAGVYNEQFF. The CDR3 nucleotides read TGTGCCAGCAGCCCGCTAGCGGGGGTCTACAATGAGCAGTTCTTC. The chain links TRBV7-9 to TRBJ2-1; TRBD2 matches 10 bases. Germline CDR1 reads SEHNR; CDR2 reads FQNEAQ (reference sequence). The CDR3 is made up of 15 amino acids. J lost 3 bases, V lost 5 bases, and 4 bases had no gene match.